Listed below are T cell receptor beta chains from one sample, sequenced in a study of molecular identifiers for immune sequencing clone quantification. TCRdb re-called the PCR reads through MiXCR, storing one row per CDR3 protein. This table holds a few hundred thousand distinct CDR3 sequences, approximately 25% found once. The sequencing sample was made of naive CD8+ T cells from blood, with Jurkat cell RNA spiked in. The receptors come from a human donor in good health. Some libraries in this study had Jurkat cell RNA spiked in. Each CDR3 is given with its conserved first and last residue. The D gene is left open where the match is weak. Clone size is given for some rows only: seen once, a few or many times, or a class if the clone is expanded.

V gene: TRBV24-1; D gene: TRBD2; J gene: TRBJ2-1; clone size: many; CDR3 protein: CATSDLGTSLNEQFF; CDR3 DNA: TGTGCCACCAGTGATTTGGGGACTAGTCTCAATGAGCAGTTCTTC
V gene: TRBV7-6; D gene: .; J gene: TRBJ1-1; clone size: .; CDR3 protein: CASSLARGQENTEAFF; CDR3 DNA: TGTGCCAGCAGCTTAGCCCGGGGGCAGGAGAACACTGAAGCTTTCTTT
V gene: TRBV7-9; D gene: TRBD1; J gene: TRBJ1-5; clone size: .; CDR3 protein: CASSPGGNQPQRF; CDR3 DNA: TGTGCCAGCAGCCCAGGGGGCAATCAGCCCCAGCGTTTT
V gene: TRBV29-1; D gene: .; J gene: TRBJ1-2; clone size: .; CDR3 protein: CSVEEGTRDYGYTF; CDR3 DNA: TGCAGCGTTGAAGAGGGAACAAGGGACTATGGCTACACCTTC
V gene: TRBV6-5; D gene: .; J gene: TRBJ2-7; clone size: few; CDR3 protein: CASSYSTPTPDTSPSYEQYF; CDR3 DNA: TGTGCCAGCAGTTACTCGACTCCGACGCCGGATACAAGCCCTTCCTACGAGCAGTACTTC
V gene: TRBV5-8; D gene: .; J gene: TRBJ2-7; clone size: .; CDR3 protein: CASSLDDWDNSYEQYF; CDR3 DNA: TGTGCCAGCAGCTTGGATGATTGGGACAACTCCTACGAGCAGTACTTC
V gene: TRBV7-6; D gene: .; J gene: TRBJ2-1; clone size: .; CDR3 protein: CASSLGGDEQFF; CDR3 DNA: TGTGCCAGCAGCTTAGGGGGGGACGAGCAGTTCTTC
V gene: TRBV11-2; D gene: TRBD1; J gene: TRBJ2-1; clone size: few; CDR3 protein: CASSLGWGQVNNEQFF; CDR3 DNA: TGTGCCAGCAGCTTAGGTTGGGGACAGGTGAACAATGAGCAGTTCTTC
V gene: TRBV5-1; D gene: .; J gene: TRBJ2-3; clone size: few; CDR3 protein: CASQYPSEEDTQYF; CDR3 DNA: TGCGCCAGCCAATACCCGTCCGAGGAAGATACGCAGTATTTT
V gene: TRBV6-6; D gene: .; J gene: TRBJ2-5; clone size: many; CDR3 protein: CASEGVETQYF; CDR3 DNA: TGTGCCAGCGAGGGGGTTGAGACCCAGTACTTC
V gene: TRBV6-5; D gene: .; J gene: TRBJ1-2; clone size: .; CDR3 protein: CASSYSFSEFICYGYTF; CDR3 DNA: TGTGCCAGCAGTTACTCGTTCAGCGAGTTTATATGCTATGGCTACACCTTC
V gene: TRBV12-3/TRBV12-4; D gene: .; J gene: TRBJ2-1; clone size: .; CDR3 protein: CASSTLNEQFF; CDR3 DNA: TGTGCCAGCAGTACGCTCAATGAGCAGTTCTTC
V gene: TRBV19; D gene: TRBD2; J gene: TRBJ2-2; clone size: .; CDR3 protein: CASSMIAGVGTGGLFF; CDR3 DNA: TGTGCCAGTAGTATGATAGCGGGAGTAGGGACCGGGGGGCTGTTTTTT
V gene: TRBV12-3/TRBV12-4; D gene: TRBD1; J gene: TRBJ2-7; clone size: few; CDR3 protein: CASSPPDRTYEQYF; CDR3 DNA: TGTGCCAGCAGCCCACCGGACAGGACCTACGAGCAGTACTTC